These T cell receptor beta chains were read from a single sample in a study of T-cell memory formation after mild COVID-19. A single record per CDR3 protein comes from TCRdb applying MiXCR to the 5' RACE reads. The sample has roughly 200,000 distinct CDR3 sequences, about a fifth seen once. The sequenced sample consisted of PBMCs or a T cell subset sorted from them (not recorded which). The receptor source for this set is an adult woman who had mild COVID-19 (a few samples of this study predate the infection). Cell type and time point are not known. CDR3s include the opening cysteine and the closing phenylalanine or tryptophan. Fields, in order: clone size, D gene, V gene, J gene, CDR3 protein, CDR3 DNA. A D gene is named only where the DNA matches it firmly. For some rows the clone size is stated as once, few or many, or as a class when expanded; others skip it.

clone size: few
D gene: .
V gene: TRBV15
J gene: TRBJ1-4
CDR3 protein: CATSRDGSTGNEKLFF
CDR3 DNA: TGTGCCACCAGCAGAGATGGTTCGACAGGAAATGAAAAACTGTTTTTT

clone size: .
D gene: TRBD1
V gene: TRBV20-1
J gene: TRBJ1-2
CDR3 protein: CSARQDRAYGYTF
CDR3 DNA: TGCAGTGCTAGACAGGACAGGGCCTATGGCTACACCTTC

clone size: .
D gene: TRBD1
V gene: TRBV29-1
J gene: TRBJ2-3
CDR3 protein: CSVAGQGTDTQYF
CDR3 DNA: TGCAGCGTTGCGGGACAGGGAACAGATACGCAGTATTTT

clone size: few
D gene: TRBD2
V gene: TRBV12-3/TRBV12-4
J gene: TRBJ2-3
CDR3 protein: CASSLFETPRAGGGTDTQYF
CDR3 DNA: TGTGCCAGCAGTTTATTCGAGACGCCCCGGGCGGGAGGAGGCACAGATACGCAGTATTTT

clone size: many
D gene: .
V gene: TRBV7-2
J gene: TRBJ1-5
CDR3 protein: CASSLGVGNQPQHF
CDR3 DNA: TGTGCCAGCAGTCTGGGGGTGGGCAATCAGCCCCAGCATTTT

clone size: many
D gene: .
V gene: TRBV7-9
J gene: TRBJ2-7
CDR3 protein: CASSLDGWSYEQYF
CDR3 DNA: TGTGCCAGCAGCTTAGATGGTTGGTCCTACGAGCAGTACTTC

clone size: few
D gene: .
V gene: TRBV23-1
J gene: TRBJ2-7
CDR3 protein: CASSRSLGPTSYEQYF
CDR3 DNA: TGCGCCAGCAGTCGCTCCCTGGGCCCTACCTCCTACGAGCAGTACTTC

clone size: few
D gene: TRBD2
V gene: TRBV4-1
J gene: TRBJ2-2
CDR3 protein: CASSQEAITLAGAGELFF
CDR3 DNA: TGCGCCAGCAGCCAAGAAGCCATCACGCTAGCGGGGGCTGGGGAGCTGTTTTTT

clone size: .
D gene: TRBD2
V gene: TRBV6-5
J gene: TRBJ2-5
CDR3 protein: CASSTERGRETQYF
CDR3 DNA: TGTGCCAGCAGTACCGAGCGGGGGAGGGAGACCCAGTACTTC

clone size: few
D gene: TRBD1
V gene: TRBV5-1
J gene: TRBJ1-5
CDR3 protein: CASSLQPGQGDQPQHF
CDR3 DNA: TGCGCCAGCAGCTTGCAACCGGGACAGGGGGATCAGCCCCAGCATTTT

clone size: .
D gene: TRBD1
V gene: TRBV20-1
J gene: TRBJ1-4
CDR3 protein: CSARGDSGPKLFF
CDR3 DNA: TGCAGTGCTAGAGGGGACAGCGGTCCAAAACTGTTTTTT

clone size: .
D gene: TRBD1
V gene: TRBV30
J gene: TRBJ2-3
CDR3 protein: CAWGTGDDTQYF
CDR3 DNA: TGTGCCTGGGGGACAGGGGACGATACGCAGTATTTT

clone size: few
D gene: .
V gene: TRBV15
J gene: TRBJ1-4
CDR3 protein: CATSSHGIEKLFF
CDR3 DNA: TGTGCCACCAGCAGTCACGGAATTGAAAAACTGTTTTTT

clone size: .
D gene: .
V gene: TRBV15
J gene: TRBJ2-7
CDR3 protein: CATSTQGYEQYF
CDR3 DNA: TGTGCCACCAGCACCCAGGGCTACGAGCAGTACTTC

clone size: few
D gene: .
V gene: TRBV12-3/TRBV12-4
J gene: TRBJ1-4
CDR3 protein: CASSPPRPGEKLFF
CDR3 DNA: TGTGCCAGCAGTCCCCCAAGGCCGGGGGAAAAACTGTTTTTT

clone size: .
D gene: .
V gene: TRBV10-3
J gene: TRBJ2-3
CDR3 protein: CAISDSDYQNTQYF
CDR3 DNA: TGTGCCATCAGTGACAGTGACTATCAAAATACGCAGTATTTT

clone size: few
D gene: TRBD1
V gene: TRBV20-1
J gene: TRBJ2-7
CDR3 protein: CSATTIRQGSPYEQYF
CDR3 DNA: TGCAGTGCGACAACCATTCGACAGGGGTCTCCCTACGAGCAGTACTTC

clone size: .
D gene: .
V gene: TRBV14
J gene: TRBJ2-1
CDR3 protein: CASSQEPGSDEQFF
CDR3 DNA: TGTGCCAGCAGCCAAGAGCCCGGGAGCGATGAGCAGTTCTTC

clone size: few
D gene: .
V gene: TRBV3-1
J gene: TRBJ2-3
CDR3 protein: CASSPQLTDTQYF
CDR3 DNA: TGTGCCAGCAGCCCACAGCTTACAGATACGCAGTATTTT

clone size: few
D gene: .
V gene: TRBV7-9
J gene: TRBJ1-1
CDR3 protein: CASSLVVLEVNAEAFF
CDR3 DNA: TGTGCCAGCAGCTTAGTGGTTCTCGAGGTAAACGCTGAAGCTTTCTTT

clone size: .
D gene: .
V gene: TRBV11-1
J gene: TRBJ2-1
CDR3 protein: CASSLPDNYNEQFF
CDR3 DNA: TGTGCCAGCAGCTTACCCGACAACTACAATGAGCAGTTCTTC

clone size: few
D gene: TRBD1
V gene: TRBV9
J gene: TRBJ2-4
CDR3 protein: CASSLGTGPKNIQYF
CDR3 DNA: TGTGCCAGCAGCCTAGGGACAGGGCCGAAAAACATTCAGTACTTC

clone size: .
D gene: .
V gene: TRBV4-1
J gene: TRBJ2-5
CDR3 protein: CASSTTNPKTQYF
CDR3 DNA: TGCGCCAGCAGCACCACAAACCCTAAGACCCAGTACTTC

clone size: few
D gene: .
V gene: TRBV6-2/TRBV6-3
J gene: TRBJ2-1
CDR3 protein: CASSYASYNEQFF
CDR3 DNA: TGTGCCAGCAGTTACGCCTCCTACAATGAGCAGTTCTTC

clone size: .
D gene: .
V gene: TRBV15
J gene: TRBJ2-7
CDR3 protein: CATSRPGLGYEQYF
CDR3 DNA: TGTGCCACCAGCAGACCGGGTCTTGGGTACGAGCAGTACTTC

clone size: .
D gene: TRBD2
V gene: TRBV7-8
J gene: TRBJ2-1
CDR3 protein: CASSFAAGPYNEQFF
CDR3 DNA: TGTGCCAGCAGCTTCGCAGCGGGACCTTACAATGAGCAGTTCTTC

clone size: many
D gene: TRBD2
V gene: TRBV20-1
J gene: TRBJ2-1
CDR3 protein: CSARDPERGENNEQFF
CDR3 DNA: TGCAGTGCTAGAGATCCTGAGCGGGGGGAAAACAATGAGCAGTTCTTC

clone size: .
D gene: TRBD1
V gene: TRBV7-9
J gene: TRBJ2-7
CDR3 protein: CASREGTGTGEQYF
CDR3 DNA: TGTGCCAGCCGAGAAGGGACAGGGACTGGTGAGCAGTACTTC

clone size: .
D gene: TRBD1
V gene: TRBV5-5
J gene: TRBJ1-1
CDR3 protein: CASSFGTAEAFF
CDR3 DNA: TGTGCCAGCAGCTTTGGGACAGCGGAAGCTTTCTTT